This T cell receptor beta chain is drawn from a study of identical twins. The study, taken as a whole, reports: Models underestimated how often monozygotic twins shared out-of-frame TCR alpha.

MiXCR, applied by TCRdb to the 5' RACE reads, yields one record per CDR3 protein. The sample consists of about 480,000 distinct CDR3 sequences, 14% of them appearing once. This clonotype was observed a few times. Its matching antigen is unknown. The CDR3 extends over 15 amino acids. V was clipped by 3 bases and J by 1 base; unmatched bases: 2. Germline loops: CDR1 SGDLS, CDR2 YYNGEE. The same data also contributed to another study, on yellow fever vaccine responses in identical twins.

Input material: CD4+ T cells sorted from blood. This chain uses TRBV9 with TRBJ2-3; 10 bases align to TRBD1. The TCR comes from a woman aged 18-30 years in good health. This CDR3 reads CASSGQGARTDTQYF. Here the CDR3 DNA reads TGTGCCAGCAGCGGACAGGGGGCCCGCACAGATACGCAGTATTTT. Full variable domain (missing parts from reference TRBV9 and TRBJ2-3): DSGVTQTPKHLITATGQRVTLRCSPRSGDLSVYWYQQSLDQGLQFLIQYYNGEERAKGNILERFSAQQFPDLHSELNLSSLELGDSALYFCASSGQGARTDTQYFGPGTRLTVL.